This note documents a single T cell receptor (beta chain) sequence. No antigen is known for it. This sample is drawn from a study of T cell repertoires in cytomegalovirus infection. Study details: Public TCR beta signatures indicated both CMV infection and matching HLA type. The study's findings and limits: The cumulative frequency of public TCR beta families identified carriers of CMV plus the relevant HLA.

J lost 7 bases, V lost 4 bases, and 8 bases had no gene match. The CDR3 contains 15 residues. The germline gives CDR1 KGHDR, CDR2 SFDVKD. TCRdb re-analysed the reads in MiXCR, keeping a single row per CDR3 protein. The top ten hold about 48% of the sample, which has a few hundred thousand distinct CDR3 sequences, almost 40% seen once. The sample consisted of cultured PBMCs, taken from culture after CMV antigen stimulation. The receptor's source is a human donor in good health (CMV status not recorded). Some clones in this sample may be carry-over from other donors' samples. The chain has TRBV24-1 and TRBJ1-5; 8 nucleotides match TRBD1. Written as DNA, the CDR3 is TGTGCCACCAGTGACCAGACAGGGGACGGACAGCCCCAGCATTTT. Translated, it gives CATSDQTGDGQPQHF.